One sample yielded the 2 T cell receptor beta chains listed below, sequenced in a study of CD8 T cells in Susac syndrome. With random hexamers, reverse transcription was performed on about 0.5 to 1 ug of RNA. Via MiXCR, TCRdb re-called the immunoSEQ multiplex PCR reads, giving one row per CDR3 protein. Of 210,000 or so distinct CDR3 sequences detected, more than 85% appear once; the ten largest clones hold about 0.12%. The sample taken for sequencing was CD8+ T cells from PBMCs. Receptor source: a human donor with multiple sclerosis.

The rearrangement links TRBV6-1 to TRBJ1-4, with D possibly matching TRBD1 (6 bases). CDR1 is MNHNS, CDR2 SASEGT, per germline. Trimming took 8 bases from V and 8 from J, leaving 12 bases between them. The length of the CDR3 is 12 residues. DNA of the CDR3: TGTGCCAGCCAGGGGTTGTGGGAAAAACTGTTTTTT. Translation: CASQGLWEKLFF.

Of note for this clonotype: One end of the junction varies from germline; a read error may be responsible. The chain is built from TRBV13 and TRBJ2-1; 7 bases agree with TRBD2. CDR1 is PRHDT and CDR2 is FYEKMQ in the germline V gene (reference sequence). CDR3 length: 15 residues. The CDR3 loop is CASSSSGTGHNEQFF. The CDR3 DNA reads as TGCGCCAGCAGCTCAAGCGGGACCGGACACAATGAGCAGTTCTTC.